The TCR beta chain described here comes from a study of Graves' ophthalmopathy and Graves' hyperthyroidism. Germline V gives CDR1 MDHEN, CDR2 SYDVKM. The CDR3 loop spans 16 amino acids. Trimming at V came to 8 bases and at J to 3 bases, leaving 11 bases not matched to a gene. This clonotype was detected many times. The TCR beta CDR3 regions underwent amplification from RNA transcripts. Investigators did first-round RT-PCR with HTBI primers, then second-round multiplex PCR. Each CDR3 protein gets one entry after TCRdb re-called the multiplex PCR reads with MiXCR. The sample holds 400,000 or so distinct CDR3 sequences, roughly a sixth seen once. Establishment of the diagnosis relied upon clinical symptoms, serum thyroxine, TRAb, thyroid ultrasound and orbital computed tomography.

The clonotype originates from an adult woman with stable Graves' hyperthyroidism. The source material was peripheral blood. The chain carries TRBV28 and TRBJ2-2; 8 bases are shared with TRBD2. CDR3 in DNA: TGTGCCAGCGTAGGGGCTATGCGGGAGGACACCGGGGAGCTGTTTTTT. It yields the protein CASVGAMREDTGELFF.